This T cell receptor beta chain emerged from a study of T cells in Graves' hyperthyroidism and ophthalmopathy. Broader study findings: Ophthalmopathy got predicted by the model a median approximately 6 months before its onset.

Any patient presenting with uncontrolled infection, other autoimmune disease, pregnancy or lactation was left out. Fresh peripheral blood, approximately 10 ml, was the source of the PBMCs. The sample holds a few counts of this clonotype. What it binds is unknown. What was amplified from RNA transcripts were TCR beta CDR3 regions. The TCR CDR3 first-round RT-PCR relied on the HTBI primer set. In TCRdb, the multiplex PCR reads were re-called with MiXCR into one record per CDR3 protein. The top ten clones hold 15% of a sample with about 690,000 distinct CDR3 sequences, 15% to 20% of them seen once. This sequence was found in a man in his fifties with Graves' hyperthyroidism. Sequenced material: blood.

The chain's CDR3 is CATSKYNEQFF. CDR3 in DNA: TGTGCCACCAGCAAGTACAATGAGCAGTTCTTC. The chain joins TRBV24-1 to TRBJ2-1; D not certain. This CDR3 is 11 amino acids long. Germline CDR1 and CDR2: KGHDR and SFDVKD. Trimming took 7 bases from V and 4 from J, leaving 4 bases between them.